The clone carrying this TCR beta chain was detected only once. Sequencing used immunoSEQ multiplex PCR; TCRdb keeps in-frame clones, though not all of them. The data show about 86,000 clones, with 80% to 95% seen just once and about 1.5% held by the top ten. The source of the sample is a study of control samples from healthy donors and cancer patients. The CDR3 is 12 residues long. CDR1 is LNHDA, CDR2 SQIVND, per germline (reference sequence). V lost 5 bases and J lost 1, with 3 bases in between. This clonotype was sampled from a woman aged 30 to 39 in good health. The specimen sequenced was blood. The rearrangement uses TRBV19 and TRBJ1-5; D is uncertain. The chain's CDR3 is CASSHSNQPQHF. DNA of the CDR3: TGTGCCAGTAGTCACAGCAATCAGCCCCAGCATTTT.